The T cell receptor (beta chain) under discussion was sequenced for a study of CD8 T cells in Susac syndrome. CDR1 and CDR2 (germline): MNHEY, SMNVEV (reference sequence). With 5 bases removed from V and 0 bases from J, the gap between germline ends came to 11 bases. The CDR3 covers 15 residues. Reverse transcription of about 0.45 to 1 ug RNA was performed with random hexamers. TCRdb re-analysed the immunoSEQ multiplex PCR reads in MiXCR, keeping a single row per CDR3 protein. Here the sample spans approximately 300,000 distinct CDR3 sequences, 65% to 90% being singletons. Only one count was recorded for this clonotype.

The rearrangement links TRBV27 to TRBJ2-1; D perhaps matches TRBD2 (5 bases). The sequencing input was CD8+ T cells from PBMCs. The receptor's source is a human donor with multiple sclerosis. The CDR3 spells CASSALGSSYNEQFF. CDR3 nucleotide sequence: TGTGCCAGCAGTGCTCTAGGGAGCTCCTACAATGAGCAGTTCTTC.